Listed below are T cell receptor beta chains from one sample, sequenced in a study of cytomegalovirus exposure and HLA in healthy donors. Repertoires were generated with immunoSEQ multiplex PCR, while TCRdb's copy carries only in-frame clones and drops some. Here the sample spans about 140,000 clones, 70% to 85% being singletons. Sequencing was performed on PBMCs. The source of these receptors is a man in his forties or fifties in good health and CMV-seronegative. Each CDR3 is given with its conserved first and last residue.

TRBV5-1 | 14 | CASSLGGMNTEAFF
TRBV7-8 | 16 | CASSLEYGQGYSPLHF
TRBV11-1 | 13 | CASSLVTYNEQFF
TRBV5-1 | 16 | CASSLDVGARYNEQFF
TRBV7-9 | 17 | CASSPPGGGLGGNTIYF
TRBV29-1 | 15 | CSVDGGQGAPYEQYF
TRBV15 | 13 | CATSREREETQYF
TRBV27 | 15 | CASSRGGQANQPQHF
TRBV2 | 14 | CASSEAQSRETQYF
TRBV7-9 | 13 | CATQEGSYNEQFF
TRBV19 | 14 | CASSMSSYTDTQYF
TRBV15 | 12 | CATSRGSGELFF
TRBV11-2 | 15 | CASRQWGQGAYEQYF
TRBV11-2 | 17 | CASSLGGPGLESDTQYF
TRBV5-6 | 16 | CASSIGLAGAPGELFF
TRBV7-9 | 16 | CASSLDLTGPYNEQFF
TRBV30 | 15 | CASTVGASSYNEQFF
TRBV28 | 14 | CASSFYRRAYEQYF
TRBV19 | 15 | CASSMRENRNYGYTF
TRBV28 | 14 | CASSFLGAEEKLFF
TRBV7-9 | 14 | CASRSSGGADEQYF
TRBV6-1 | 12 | CASGVSRTEAFF
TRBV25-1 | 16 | CASLGGERFYYNEQFF
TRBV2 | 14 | CASSSRQGGDEQFF
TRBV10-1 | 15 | CASSTGTSGPNEQFF
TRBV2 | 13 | CASIERERETQYF
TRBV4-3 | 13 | CASSQGSGAEAFF
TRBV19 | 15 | CASSIATGRGNEQFF
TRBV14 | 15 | CASSKGQGAVDTQYF
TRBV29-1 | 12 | CSVGDRGSPLHF
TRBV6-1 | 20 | CASSEDAGWTGKTYYLSYTF
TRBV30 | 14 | CACLGQGFTGELFF
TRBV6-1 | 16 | CASSEAGVDRAYGYTF
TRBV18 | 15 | CASSPTDRETYEQYF
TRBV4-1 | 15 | CASSQATGGIQPQHF
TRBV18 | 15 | CASSPGQVNTGELFF
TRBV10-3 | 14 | CAISSSGNGEKLFF
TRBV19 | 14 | CATWDRDFTGELFF
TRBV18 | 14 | CASRTRDRPYEQYF